This TCR beta chain originates from a study of control samples from healthy donors and cancer patients. The V segment lost 5 bases and the J segment 13 bases; nucleotides outside the gene matches: 7. Germline V gene lookup returns CDR1 LNHDA and CDR2 SQIVND (reference sequence). The CDR3 sequence is 13 residues long. Here immunoSEQ multiplex PCR was the method, and the copy in TCRdb shows in-frame clones only, minus some. Of more than 95,000 clones listed, approximately 92% were seen once; the top ten hold 0.5% to 0.7%. This TCR was recovered from a man older than 75 with head and neck cancer. The chain is built from TRBV19 and TRBJ2-2; 10 bases are shared with TRBD2. The sample was PBMCs. The CDR3 spells CASSLGIAGGLFF. Here the CDR3 DNA reads TGTGCCAGTAGTCTCGGAATAGCGGGAGGGCTGTTTTTT.